This T cell receptor beta chain was observed in a study of T cells expressing NK-cell markers (dated by TCRdb to between 2020 and 2021). In terms of the full investigation: In sorted CD3+CD56+NKG2C+, CD3+CD56+NKG2C- and CD3+CD56-NKG2C+ T-cell subsets from eight donors, TCR beta-chain repertoires were profiled. The study sequenced eight donors, all healthy volunteers chosen at random: three men and five women. The libraries were sequenced on Illumina HiSeq 2000/2500, MiSeq or NextSeq, producing 2 x 150 bp reads. Among the eight sequenced donors, only one was HCMV-seronegative, while the other seven were HCMV-seropositive.

A commercial ELISA kit detecting HCMV-specific IgG in serum was used to determine HCMV serostatus. Ficoll density gradient centrifugation was used to isolate peripheral blood mononuclear cells from blood. Regarding this clonotype: The target of this receptor is not known.

The study at large found these results: Those dominant clonotypes were again the most abundant among CD3+CD56-NKG2C+ cells in several donors, at roughly 25-60.1%. It remained unclear whether the expanded NKG2C-expressing T cell clones were specific for HCMV antigens. In several donors, the dominant CD3+CD56+NKG2C+ clonotypes ranked among the top 10 CD8+ clonotypes, making up roughly 1.0-8% of CD8+ T cells.

The cysteine opens and the phenylalanine closes a CDR3 of 15 amino acids. No DNA is recorded. CDR1 and CDR2 are read off the germline V gene as MGHRA and YSYEKL. The sequencing machine was an Illumina HiSeq 2000. 5'RACE template switching, by which a universal primer site and unique molecular identifiers were added, was used to make TCR beta cDNA libraries. Synthesis of cDNA was primed from the TCR beta constant segment and was followed by two consecutive PCR amplification steps. The study's own analysis went as follows. MIGEC handled demultiplexing of the reads and grouping by UMI, while MiTCR was used to assemble and quantify clonotypes. To remove erroneous sequences, TCR cDNA sequences were retained only when supported by two or more reads. The tcR package was used for downstream repertoire analysis, and clonotypes were matched between fractions using CDR3 nucleotide sequence together with V segment. VDJmatch was used to annotate antigen specificity against VDJdb, with one amino acid substitution in CDR3 allowed. The reads were reprocessed in TCRdb, with one entry per CDR3 protein sequence and no accompanying DNA. These V and J calls rely on TCRdb rather than the paper's analysis. The record for this sample contains under 600,000 distinct CDR3 sequences. Clones ranked in the top ten supply about 1.5% of the sample.

The receptor's source is a woman between 45 and 65 years old in good health. Donor details come from another sample of the same person, matched by shared clones. The chain is assembled from TRBV4-1 and TRBJ2-1; TCRdb's assignment of TRBD2 cannot be checked, as there is no DNA. The sample taken for sequencing was blood T cells: a sorted CD56 or NKG2C T cell subset, CD4+ or CD8+ T cells, or bulk PBMC T cells (not recorded which). The CDR3 region reads CASSQAGTSLNEQFF.